The present TCR beta chain was sequenced within a study of cytomegalovirus exposure and HLA in healthy donors. General study findings and limits: There were reportedly fewer N-insertions in an Asian-associated ancestry cluster than the roughly 610-donor mean, in a later analysis.

V was trimmed by 0 bases and J by 0 bases, leaving 15 bases between them. This CDR3 region has 18 residues. Germline values: CDR1 LGHNA, CDR2 YSLEER. Vbeta (60) and Jbeta (13) primers were used in the PCR. Sequenced by immunoSEQ multiplex PCR; TCRdb stores in-frame clones only, minus some. The sample lists around 200,000 clones; roughly 85% were seen once. Only a few counts were recorded for this clone. Its matching antigen is unknown. The chain employs TRBV4-3 and TRBJ2-1, with a possible D match to TRBD2 (6 bases). The receptor comes from a young woman in good health and CMV-seropositive. The material sequenced was PBMCs. CDR3 loop: CASSQDLSSGGSYNEQFF. The CDR3 DNA is TGCGCCAGCAGCCAAGATCTTTCCTCCGGGGGCTCCTACAATGAGCAGTTCTTC.